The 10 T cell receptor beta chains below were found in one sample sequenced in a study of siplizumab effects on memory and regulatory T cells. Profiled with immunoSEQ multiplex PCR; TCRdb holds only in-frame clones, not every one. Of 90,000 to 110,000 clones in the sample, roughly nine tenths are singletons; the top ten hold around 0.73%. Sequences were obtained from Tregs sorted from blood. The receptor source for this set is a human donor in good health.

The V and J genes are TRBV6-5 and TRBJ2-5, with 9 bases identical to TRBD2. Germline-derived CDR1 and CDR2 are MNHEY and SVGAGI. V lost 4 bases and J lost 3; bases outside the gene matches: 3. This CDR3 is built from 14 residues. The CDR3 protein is CASSLPSGEETQYF. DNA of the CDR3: TGTGCCAGCAGTTTGCCTAGCGGGGAAGAGACCCAGTACTTC.

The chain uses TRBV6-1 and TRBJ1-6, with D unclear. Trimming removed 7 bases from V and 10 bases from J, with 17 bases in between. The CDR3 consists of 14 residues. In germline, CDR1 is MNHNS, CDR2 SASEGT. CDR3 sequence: CASTSQIPQSPLHF. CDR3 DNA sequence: TGTGCCAGCACTTCACAGATCCCCCAATCACCCCTCCACTTT.

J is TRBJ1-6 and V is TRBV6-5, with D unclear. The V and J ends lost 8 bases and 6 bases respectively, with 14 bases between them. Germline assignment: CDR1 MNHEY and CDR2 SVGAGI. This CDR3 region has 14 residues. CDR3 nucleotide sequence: TGTGCCAGCGCGATCCGGGTCATTAATTCACCCCTCCACTTT. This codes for CASAIRVINSPLHF.

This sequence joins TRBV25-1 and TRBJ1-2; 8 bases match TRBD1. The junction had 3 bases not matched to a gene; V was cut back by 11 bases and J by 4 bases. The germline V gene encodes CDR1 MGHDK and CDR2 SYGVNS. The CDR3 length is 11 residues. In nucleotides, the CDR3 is TGTGCCGGGCAGGGGGCCTATGGCTACACCTTC. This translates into CAGQGAYGYTF.

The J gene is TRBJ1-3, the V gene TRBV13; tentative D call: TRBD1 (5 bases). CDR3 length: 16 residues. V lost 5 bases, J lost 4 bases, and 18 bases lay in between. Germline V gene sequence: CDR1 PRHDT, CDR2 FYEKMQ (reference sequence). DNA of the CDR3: TGTGCCAGCAGCCAACCCTTGCAGGGATTAGGAAACACCATATATTTT. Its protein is CASSQPLQGLGNTIYF.

This CDR3 is CASSPTLSPNYGYTF. The CDR3 DNA is TGTGCCAGTAGTCCAACACTTTCACCAAACTATGGCTACACCTTC. The genes are TRBV19 and TRBJ1-2; D call uncertain. Germline V gene sequence: CDR1 LNHDA, CDR2 SQIVND (reference sequence). This CDR3 is built from 15 residues. Trimming removed 5 bases from V and 2 bases from J, with 15 bases in between.

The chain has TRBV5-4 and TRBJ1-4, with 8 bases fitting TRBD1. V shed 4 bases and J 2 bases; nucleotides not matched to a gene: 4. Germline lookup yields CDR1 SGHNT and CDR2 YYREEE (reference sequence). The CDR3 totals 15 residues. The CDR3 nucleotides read TGTGCCAGCAGCATCCAGGGGGCCACTAATGAAAAACTGTTTTTT. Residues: CASSIQGATNEKLFF.

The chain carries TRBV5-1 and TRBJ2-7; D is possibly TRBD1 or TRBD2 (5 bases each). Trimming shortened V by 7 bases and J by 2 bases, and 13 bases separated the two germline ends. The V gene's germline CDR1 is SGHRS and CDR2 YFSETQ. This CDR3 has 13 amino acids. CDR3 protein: CASGPRDAYEQYF. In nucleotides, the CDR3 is TGCGCCAGCGGCCCTCGGGACGCCTACGAGCAGTACTTC.

The CDR3 region has the DNA TGCGCCAGCAGCCCAAGGACAGGGGCTCAGCCCCAGCATTTT. This encodes CASSPRTGAQPQHF. The rearrangement links TRBV5-1 to TRBJ1-5, with 9 bases aligning to TRBD1. V was pared by 4 bases and J by 6 bases, with 5 bases of the junction left unmatched. CDR1 is SGHRS, CDR2 YFSETQ, per germline. This CDR3 region has 14 residues.

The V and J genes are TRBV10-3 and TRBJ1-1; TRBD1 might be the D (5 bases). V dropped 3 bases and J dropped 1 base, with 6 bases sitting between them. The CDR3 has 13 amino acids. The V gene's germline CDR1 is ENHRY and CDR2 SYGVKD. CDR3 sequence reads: CAISDRENTEAFF. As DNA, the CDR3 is TGTGCCATCAGTGACAGGGAGAACACTGAAGCTTTCTTT.